Below, one T cell receptor (beta chain) is given with its context. Its antigen is not identified. The PCR was carried out with 60 Vbeta primers and 13 Jbeta primers. Clones were sequenced by immunoSEQ multiplex PCR, and TCRdb holds only the in-frame ones, with some missing. In the table there are about 210,000 clones, about 85% of which are singletons. The source of the sample is a study of cytomegalovirus exposure and HLA in healthy donors. Study results and limitations: With DRB1 most and HLA-C fewest, TCR association rates differed between HLA loci in a later analysis.

V was trimmed by 0 bases and J by 3 bases, leaving 14 bases between them. CDR1 and CDR2 (germline): MNHEY, SVGAGI. There are 16 residues in the CDR3. The receptor comes from a girl aged 2 to 10 in good health and CMV-seronegative. The chain has TRBV6-5 and TRBJ1-2; D might be TRBD1 (5 bases). The sample taken for sequencing was PBMCs. CDR3 in amino acids: CASSYSRLGRDYGYTF. The CDR3 DNA reads as TGTGCCAGCAGTTACTCGCGGCTAGGCAGGGACTATGGCTACACCTTC.